This T cell receptor (beta chain) is drawn from a study of PD-1 blockade in mismatch repair-deficient tumors. Mismatch repair deficiency was confirmed in all patients, by PCR or immunohistochemistry. The data were produced by immunoSEQ multiplex PCR, yet TCRdb's version contains in-frame clones alone and is incomplete. This sample carries some 70,000 clones, about 72% of them seen once, and the ten largest clones take roughly 5%. The material sequenced was peripheral blood, taken 2 weeks after starting pembrolizumab. The clonotype originates from an adult with mismatch repair-deficient cancer.

The CDR3, as DNA: TGTGCCAGCCAAAGGGACAGGTTAGACTATGGCTACACCTTC. This codes for CASQRDRLDYGYTF. The chain has TRBV2 and TRBJ1-2; 8 bases are a match to TRBD1. The V segment lost 8 bases and the J segment 3 bases; nucleotides outside the gene matches: 8. Germline V lookup: CDR1 SNHLY, CDR2 FYNNEI. This CDR3 has 14 amino acids.